This paragraph covers one TCR beta chain sequence. The trim removed 6 bases at V and 2 bases at J, leaving 4 bases unmatched. CDR3 length: 15 amino acids. Germline CDR1 reads MNHEY; CDR2 reads SMNVEV (reference sequence). This sample is drawn from a study of blood T cell repertoires in COVID-19. TCRdb's copy holds only in-frame clones and misses some; the assay was immunoSEQ multiplex PCR. The repertoire holds 350,000 to 400,000 clones, with over 75% as singletons. This chain connects TRBV27 to TRBJ2-6; TRBD1 aligns across 7 bases. This receptor was identified in a man aged 18 to 30 who had recovered from COVID-19. The sequenced material came from PBMCs or T cells enriched from blood (not recorded which). Here the CDR3 reads CASRLQGTGANVLTF. As DNA, the CDR3 is TGTGCCAGCAGACTACAGGGGACTGGGGCCAACGTCCTGACTTTC.